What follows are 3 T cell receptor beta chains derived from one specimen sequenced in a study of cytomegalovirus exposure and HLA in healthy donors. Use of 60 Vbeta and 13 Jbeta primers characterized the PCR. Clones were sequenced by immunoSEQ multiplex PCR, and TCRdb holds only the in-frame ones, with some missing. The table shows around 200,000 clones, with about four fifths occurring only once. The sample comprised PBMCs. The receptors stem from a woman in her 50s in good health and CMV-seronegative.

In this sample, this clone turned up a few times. The CDR3 here is CASSLPPGYEQYF. CDR3 nucleotide sequence: TGTGCCAGCAGCTTACCCCCGGGATACGAGCAGTACTTC. The chain has TRBV7-9 and TRBJ2-5; possibly TRBD2 for D (5 bases). The DNA end lines up better with TRBJ2-7; the J call may be wrong. CDR3 size: 13 residues. Germline V lookup: CDR1 SEHNR, CDR2 FQNEAQ (reference sequence).

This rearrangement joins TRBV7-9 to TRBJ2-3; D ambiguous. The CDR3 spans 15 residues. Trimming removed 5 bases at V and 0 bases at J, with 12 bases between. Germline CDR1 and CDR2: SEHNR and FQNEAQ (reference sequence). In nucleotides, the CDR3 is TGTGCCAGCAGCCCCAATCCGGTGAGCACAGATACGCAGTATTTT. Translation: CASSPNPVSTDTQYF.

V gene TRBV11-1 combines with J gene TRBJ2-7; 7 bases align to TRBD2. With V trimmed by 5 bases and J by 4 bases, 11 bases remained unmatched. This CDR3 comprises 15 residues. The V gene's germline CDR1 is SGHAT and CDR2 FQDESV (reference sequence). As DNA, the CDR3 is TGTGCCAGCAGCCCCGCTGCGGGAGCTATATACGAGCAGTACTTC. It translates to CASSPAAGAIYEQYF.